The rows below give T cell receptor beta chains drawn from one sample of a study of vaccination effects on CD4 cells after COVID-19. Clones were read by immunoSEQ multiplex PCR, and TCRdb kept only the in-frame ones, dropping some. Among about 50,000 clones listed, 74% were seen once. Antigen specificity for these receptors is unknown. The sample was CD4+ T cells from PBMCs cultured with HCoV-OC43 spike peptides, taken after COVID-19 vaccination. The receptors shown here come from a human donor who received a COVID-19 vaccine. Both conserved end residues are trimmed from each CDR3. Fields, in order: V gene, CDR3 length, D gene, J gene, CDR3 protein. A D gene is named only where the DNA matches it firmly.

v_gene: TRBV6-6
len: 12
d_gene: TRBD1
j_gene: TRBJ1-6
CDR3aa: ASSTGQGGSPLH

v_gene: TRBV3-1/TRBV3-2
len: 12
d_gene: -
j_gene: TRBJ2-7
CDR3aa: ASSQDWGTYEQY

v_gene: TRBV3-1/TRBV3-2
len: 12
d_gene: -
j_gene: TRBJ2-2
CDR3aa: ASSQARGTGELF

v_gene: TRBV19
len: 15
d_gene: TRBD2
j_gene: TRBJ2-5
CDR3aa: ASSIDRLRGGFETQY

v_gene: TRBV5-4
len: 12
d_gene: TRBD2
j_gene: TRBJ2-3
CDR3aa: ASSLGLATDTQY

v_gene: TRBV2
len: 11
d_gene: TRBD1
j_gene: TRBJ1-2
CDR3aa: ASSPQGTHGYT

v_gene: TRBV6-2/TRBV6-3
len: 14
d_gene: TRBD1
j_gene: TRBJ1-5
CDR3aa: ASSYYRGRRGQPQH

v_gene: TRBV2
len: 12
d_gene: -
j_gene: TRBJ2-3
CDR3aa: ASSEFRDTDTQY

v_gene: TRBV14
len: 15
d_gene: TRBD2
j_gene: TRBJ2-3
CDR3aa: ASSPFSGGGSTDTQY

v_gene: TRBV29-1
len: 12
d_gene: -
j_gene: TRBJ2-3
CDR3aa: SVRDIYSTDTQY

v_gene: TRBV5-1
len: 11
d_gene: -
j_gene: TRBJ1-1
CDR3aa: ASSLWGNTEAF

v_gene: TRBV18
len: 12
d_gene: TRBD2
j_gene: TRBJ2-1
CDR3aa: ASSSGTSSNEQF

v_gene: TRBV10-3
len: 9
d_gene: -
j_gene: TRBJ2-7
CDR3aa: AIWDTYEQY

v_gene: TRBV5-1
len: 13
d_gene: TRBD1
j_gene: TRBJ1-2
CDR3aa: ASSRSGQADYGYT

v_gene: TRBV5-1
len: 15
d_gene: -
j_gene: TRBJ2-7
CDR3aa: ASSSGDRRRVIYEQY

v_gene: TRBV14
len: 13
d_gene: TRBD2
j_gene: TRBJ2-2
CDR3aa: ASRRASGSTGELF

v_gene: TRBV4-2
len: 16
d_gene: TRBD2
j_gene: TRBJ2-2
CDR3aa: ASSQDLAGGTNTGELF

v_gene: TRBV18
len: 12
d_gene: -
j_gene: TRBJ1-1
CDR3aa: ASSPPNRVTEAF

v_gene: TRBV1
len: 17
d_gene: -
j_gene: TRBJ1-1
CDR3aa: TSSQQRRLPLPMNTEAF

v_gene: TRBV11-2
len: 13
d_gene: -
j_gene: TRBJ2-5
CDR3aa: ASSFTDSVQETQY

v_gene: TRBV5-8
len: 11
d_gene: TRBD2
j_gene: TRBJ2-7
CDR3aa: ATNGGIAGEQY

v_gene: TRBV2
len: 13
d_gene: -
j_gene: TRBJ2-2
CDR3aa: ASSGLPRDTGELF